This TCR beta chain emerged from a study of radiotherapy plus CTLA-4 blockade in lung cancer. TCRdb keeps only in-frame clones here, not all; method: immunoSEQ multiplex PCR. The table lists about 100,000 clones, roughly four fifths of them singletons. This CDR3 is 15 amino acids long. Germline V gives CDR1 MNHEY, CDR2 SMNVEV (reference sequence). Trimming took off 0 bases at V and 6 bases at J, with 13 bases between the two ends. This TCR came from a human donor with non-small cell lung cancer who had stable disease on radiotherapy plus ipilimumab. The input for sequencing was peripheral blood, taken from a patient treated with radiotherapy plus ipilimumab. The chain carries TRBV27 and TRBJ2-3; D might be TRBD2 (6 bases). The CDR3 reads CASSLSGPGRDTQYF. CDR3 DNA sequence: TGTGCCAGCAGTTTATCGGGACCAGGGAGGGATACGCAGTATTTT.